Each of the 19 T cell receptor beta chains below was sequenced from the same sample in a study of shared clonotypes between healthy human individuals. Assay used: immunoSEQ multiplex PCR; TCRdb lists only in-frame clones, some missing. The table shows a few million clones, with 80% to 95% occurring only once. Positive CCR7 selection of CD45RO-negative cells yielded the naive CD8 cells, and terminally differentiated effector memory CD45RA+ cells were excluded. The specimen was naive CD8+ T cells from PBMCs. These receptor sequences come from a young man in good health. Some clones in this sample may be carry-over from other donors' samples.

This chain uses TRBV6-1 with TRBJ2-1; D gene ambiguous. The CDR3 is 14 residues long. Trimming pared 1 base from V and 6 bases from J, leaving 10 bases between. CDR1 is MNHNS, CDR2 SASEGT, per germline. The CDR3 DNA reads TGTGCCAGCAGTGAAGTCCTAAGGCTCAATGAGCAGTTCTTC. This codes for CASSEVLRLNEQFF.

This clone turned up a few times. Other DNA sequences in the same sample also yield this CDR3. The chain is built from TRBV27 and TRBJ1-5; no clear D. Trimming shortened V by 3 bases and J by 2 bases, and 8 bases separated the two germline ends. CDR3 length: 14 amino acids. The V gene's germline CDR1 is MNHEY and CDR2 SMNVEV (reference sequence). The CDR3 spells CASSFTGGNQPQHF. The CDR3 DNA reads TGTGCCAGCAGTTTTACGGGTGGCAATCAGCCCCAGCATTTT.

The chain couples TRBV11-2 to TRBJ1-3; no clear D gene. Trimming stripped 5 bases from V and 0 bases from J, with 8 bases between. The CDR3 extends over 14 amino acids. The germline V gene encodes CDR1 SGHAT and CDR2 FQNNGV. CDR3 sequence reads: CASSRLNSGNTIYF. Written as DNA, the CDR3 is TGTGCCAGCAGCCGACTGAACTCTGGAAACACCATATATTTT.

This sequence joins TRBV10-3 and TRBJ2-7; D is uncertain. Germline V CDR1 and CDR2: ENHRY, SYGVKD. This CDR3 is 15 amino acids long. With 4 bases removed from V and 0 bases from J, the gap between germline ends came to 13 bases. The CDR3 DNA sequence: TGTGCCATCAGTGTTTTGGATAGGAGCTCCTACGAGCAGTACTTC. Protein product: CAISVLDRSSYEQYF.

The chain combines TRBV9 with TRBJ2-5; 12 positions agree with TRBD2. The CDR3 is 18 residues long. The germline CDR1 and CDR2 sequences are SGDLS and YYNGEE. Unmatched junction bases numbered 15, after V lost 4 bases and J lost 5 bases. The chain's CDR3 is CASSTRLAGDEGGETQYF. DNA for the CDR3: TGTGCCAGCAGCACCCGACTAGCGGGAGACGAGGGTGGGGAGACCCAGTACTTC.

The sample holds one count of this clone. The rearrangement uses TRBV7-8 and TRBJ1-1; D is uncertain. This CDR3 has 13 residues. From germline, CDR1 is SGHVS and CDR2 FQNEAQ. V was clipped by 6 bases and J by 0 bases, with 8 bases between them. This chain's CDR3 is CASRPSMNTEAFF. The DNA of the CDR3 is TGTGCCAGCAGACCTTCCATGAACACTGAAGCTTTCTTT.

The V gene is TRBV2, the J gene TRBJ2-7; 8 bases line up with TRBD2. This CDR3 spans 14 amino acids. V was pared by 7 bases and J by 2 bases, with 7 bases of the junction left unmatched. Germline V CDR1 and CDR2: SNHLY, FYNNEI. CDR3 sequence reads: CASTGAGRAYEQYF. The DNA for the CDR3 is TGTGCCAGCACCGGCGCCGGGAGGGCCTACGAGCAGTACTTC.

The V call is TRBV11-2, the J call TRBJ2-7; D is perhaps TRBD1 (6 bases). The V end was cut by 3 bases, the J end by 0 bases, with 12 bases between. Germline assignment: CDR1 SGHAT and CDR2 FQNNGV. The CDR3 covers 15 residues. The CDR3 spells CASSFGGGSSYEQYF. The CDR3 region has the DNA TGTGCCAGCAGCTTCGGTGGGGGCAGCTCCTACGAGCAGTACTTC.

The CDR3 protein is CASSPVGLNSPLHF. The CDR3, as DNA: TGTGCCAGCAGCCCCGTTGGGCTAAATTCACCCCTCCACTTT. This chain connects TRBV7-9 to TRBJ1-6; D call uncertain. The V and J ends lost 5 bases and 7 bases respectively, with 12 bases between them. Per germline, CDR1 SEHNR and CDR2 FQNEAQ (reference sequence). The CDR3 has 14 amino acids.

This chain uses TRBV10-3 with TRBJ1-2, with D possibly being TRBD1 (6 bases). Germline lookup yields CDR1 ENHRY and CDR2 SYGVKD. CDR3 length equals 18 residues. V was pared by 2 bases and J by 0 bases, with 19 bases between. In nucleotides, the CDR3 is TGTGCCATCAGTGAGGTCTCGACAGGAGAAAGGGCTAACTATGGCTACACCTTC. Protein sequence: CAISEVSTGERANYGYTF.

This clone was seen just once. The chain carries TRBV27 and TRBJ2-2; D perhaps matches TRBD2 (5 bases). Germline V gene sequence: CDR1 MNHEY, CDR2 SMNVEV (reference sequence). The CDR3 totals 14 residues. V lost 4 bases and J lost 4, with 10 bases in between. The CDR3 nucleotides read TGTGCCAGCAGTTCATTCGAGGGCACCGGGGAGCTGTTTTTT. This codes for CASSSFEGTGELFF.

The chain recombines TRBV14 with TRBJ2-7; 7 bases are a match to TRBD2. The CDR3 has 14 amino acids. With 0 bases clipped from V and 5 bases from J, the junction kept 4 bases outside the gene matches. The germline V gene encodes CDR1 SGHDN and CDR2 FVKESK. The CDR3 DNA follows: TGTGCCAGCAGCCAAGATGCAGGGAGGGACGAGCAGTACTTC. Translation gives CASSQDAGRDEQYF.

The genes are TRBV9 and TRBJ2-2; 7 bases are a match to TRBD1. The germline V gene has CDR1 SGDLS and CDR2 YYNGEE. Trimming removed 2 bases from V and 3 bases from J; junction bases left unmatched: 4. CDR3 length equals 15 residues. CDR3 sequence reads: CASSVDRVHTGELFF. CDR3 nucleotide sequence: TGTGCCAGCAGCGTCGACAGGGTGCACACCGGGGAGCTGTTTTTT.

Only one count was recorded for this clone. J is TRBJ2-1 and V is TRBV28; no firm D call. The CDR3 length is 16 residues. Germline V lookup: CDR1 MDHEN, CDR2 SYDVKM. The V end was cut by 4 bases, the J end by 4 bases, with 17 bases between. The CDR3 region has the DNA TGTGCCAGCAGTTCCCGTGGCGTAGGCCTATACAATGAGCAGTTCTTC. Its translation is CASSSRGVGLYNEQFF.

Details on this clone: Other DNA sequences in the sample encode the same CDR3. The V gene is TRBV9, the J gene TRBJ1-1; D not resolved. V lost 3 bases and J lost 3, with 9 bases in between. CDR3 size: 13 residues. Germline V gives CDR1 SGDLS, CDR2 YYNGEE. For the CDR3, the DNA is TGTGCCAGCAGCGCGGGTACCGACACTGAAGCTTTCTTT. Residues: CASSAGTDTEAFF.

This clone has at least ten counts. The chain recombines TRBV7-6 with TRBJ1-2, with 7 positions matching TRBD1. From germline, CDR1 is SGHVS and CDR2 FNYEAQ. The CDR3 totals 15 residues. After removal of 1 base from V and 0 bases from J, the junction contained 2 bases not matched to a gene. CDR3 residues: CASSLGDSTNYGYTF. The CDR3 DNA reads as TGTGCCAGCAGCTTAGGGGACAGTACTAACTATGGCTACACCTTC. Variable domain in full (rest from reference TRBV7-6 and TRBJ1-2): GAGVSQSPRYKVTKRGQDVALRCDPISGHVSLYWYRQALGQGPEFLTYFNYEAQQDKSGLPNDRFSAERPEGSISTLTIQRTEQRDSAMYRCASSLGDSTNYGYTFGSGTRLTVV.

This clone was counted a single time. This sequence joins TRBV9 and TRBJ1-3, with D tentatively TRBD1 (5 bases). CDR3 length: 14 residues. Per germline, CDR1 SGDLS and CDR2 YYNGEE. V was clipped by 5 bases and J by 3 bases, with 12 bases between them. The CDR3 loop reads CASRGGAVGNTIYF. As DNA, the CDR3 is TGTGCCAGCAGGGGGGGTGCGGTTGGAAACACCATATATTTT.

The gene calls are TRBV5-6 and TRBJ2-2, with D possibly being TRBD2 (5 bases). Trimming pared 0 bases from V and 7 bases from J, leaving 7 bases between. CDR1 is SGHDT and CDR2 is YYEEEE in the germline V gene. CDR3 length: 13 amino acids. CDR3 residues: CASSLASGGELFF. The CDR3, as DNA: TGTGCCAGCAGCTTGGCGAGCGGCGGGGAGCTGTTTTTT.

The chain couples TRBV7-8 to TRBJ2-7; no reliable D call. The CDR3 has 13 amino acids. The germline V gene encodes CDR1 SGHVS and CDR2 FQNEAQ. Trimming removed 1 base from V and 2 bases from J, with 6 bases in between. The CDR3 bases are TGTGCCAGCAGCTTAGTAACCACCTACGAGCAGTACTTC. Translating it yields CASSLVTTYEQYF.